This T cell receptor (beta chain) was retrieved from a study of blood T cell repertoires in COVID-19. Trimming took 2 bases from V and 6 from J, leaving 16 bases between them. This CDR3 is built from 15 residues. Germline lookup yields CDR1 MNHEY and CDR2 SVGEGT. This study enrolled people aged about 18 to 95 from about two dozen US geographic areas. Within 2 weeks before study entry, exposed participants met a COVID-19 case. The repertoire was sequenced with immunoSEQ multiplex PCR; TCRdb's copy has only in-frame clones and lacks some. Counted here are approximately 220,000 clones, around four fifths occurring once; the ten biggest clones make up 4.8%.

Material: PBMCs or T cells enriched from blood (not recorded which). This TCR came from a woman aged 50 to 65 who had been exposed to COVID-19. The rearrangement links TRBV6-2 or TRBV6-3 to TRBJ1-2, with a weak D call TRBD1 (6 bases). The CDR3 nucleotides read TGTGCCAGCAGTTACACAGGGAATCACCAAGATGGCTACACCTTC. Translating gives CASSYTGNHQDGYTF.